Each of the 15 T cell receptor beta chains below was sequenced from the same sample in a study of Tregs in tolerant kidney transplant recipients. Here immunoSEQ multiplex PCR was the method, and the copy in TCRdb shows in-frame clones only, minus some. The sample has about 48,000 clones. The source was CD4+ T cells from blood, collected before the transplant. The receptors were gathered from a human donor who received a combined kidney and bone marrow transplant.

Notes on this clone: The read ends 3 residues before the CDR3 terminus; that terminus is restored from the germline J gene. The J gene is TRBJ1-5, the V gene TRBV20-1; D is ambiguous. The length of the CDR3 is 12 residues. Trimming removed 6 bases at V and 2 bases at J, with 8 bases between. Germline V gene lookup returns CDR1 DFQATT and CDR2 SNEGSKA (reference sequence). CDR3 protein: CSASEGNQPQHF. The CDR3 bases that were read are TGCAGTGCCTCCGAGGGCAATCAGCCC.

Note on this clone: The CDR3 extends 3 residues past the end of the read, so its final part is completed from the germline J gene. The chain has TRBV20-1 and TRBJ2-7; 11 nucleotides agree with TRBD2. Trimming at V came to 3 bases and at J to 2 bases, leaving 6 bases not matched to a gene. From germline, CDR1 is DFQATT and CDR2 SNEGSKA (reference sequence). CDR3 size: 15 residues. The DNA read from the CDR3 is TGCAGTGCTAGCCCAGAACTAGCGGGAGCCTACGAG. As protein: CSASPELAGAYE. The CDR3 as a whole reads CSASPELAGAYEQYF.

Concerning this clone itself: The CDR3 is cut off 3 residues early in the read; its end comes from the germline J gene. The V gene is TRBV19, the J gene TRBJ1-2, with D tentatively TRBD1 (6 bases). Germline V lookup: CDR1 LNHDA, CDR2 SQIVND (reference sequence). This CDR3 region has 14 residues. Trimming removed 3 bases from V and 7 bases from J, with 15 bases in between. The CDR3 loop is CASSIPGTPVGYTF. CDR3 DNA, as far as it was read: TGTGCCAGTAGTATCCCCGGGACACCGGTTGGC. Filled out from reference TRBV19 and TRBJ1-2, the complete variable domain reads DGGITQSPKYLFRKEGQNVTLSCEQNLNHDAMYWYRQDPGQGLRLIYYSQIVNDFQKGDIAEGYSVSREKKESFPLTVTSAQKNPTAFYLCASSIPGTPVGYTFGSGTRLTVV.

CDR3 bases read: TGTGCCAGCAGCTTAGCGTGGACATCGTACGAG. It encodes CASSLAWTSYE. The entire CDR3 reads CASSLAWTSYEQYF. The V gene is TRBV7-9, the J gene TRBJ2-7; a weak D match, TRBD1 (5 bases). The sequenced fragment ends 3 residues before the CDR3 boundary, so the rest is inferred from the germline J gene. This CDR3 region has 14 residues. Between the trimmed V and J ends, which lost 0 bases and 4 bases, there was a span of 10 bases. Germline V gene sequence: CDR1 SEHNR, CDR2 FQNEAQ (reference sequence). Variable domain in full (rest from reference TRBV7-9 and TRBJ2-7): DTGVSQNPRHKITKRGQNVTFRCDPISEHNRLYWYRQTLGQGPEFLTYFQNEAQLEKSRLLSDRFSAERPKGSFSTLEIQRTEQGDSAMYLCASSLAWTSYEQYFGPGTRLTVT.

Incomplete CDR3 DNA: TGCGCCAGCAGCAGCCTAGCGGGAACCACAGATACG. It translates to CASSSLAGTTDT. The CDR3 in its entirety is CASSSLAGTTDTQYF. The chain employs TRBV5-1 and TRBJ2-3, with 9 bases that match TRBD2. The CDR3 end lies 3 residues beyond the end of the read and is filled in from the germline J gene. Germline V gives CDR1 SGHRS, CDR2 YFSETQ. The junction had 5 bases not matched to a gene; V was cut back by 4 bases and J by 2 bases. This CDR3 contains 15 residues.

With regard to this clone: The missing CDR3 end, 3 residues past where the read stops, is filled in from the germline J gene. The V gene is TRBV6-2 or TRBV6-3, the J gene TRBJ1-1; D gene unclear. The CDR3 has 13 amino acids. The V end was cut by 2 bases, the J end by 1 base, with 5 bases between. Germline V gene data show CDR1 as MNHEY and CDR2 as SVGEGT. The covered CDR3 bases are TGTGCCAGCAGTTACGCCAGGAACACTGAA. It specifies CASSYARNTE. In full, the CDR3 reads CASSYARNTEAFF.

With respect to this clone: The read falls 3 residues short of the CDR3 end, and the missing part is taken from the germline J gene. The chain employs TRBV7-2 and TRBJ2-7, with 16 nucleotides matching TRBD2. CDR3 size: 15 residues. Germline assignment: CDR1 SGHTA and CDR2 FQGNSA. J lost 6 bases, V lost 6 bases, and 5 bases had no gene match. The CDR3 sequence is CASRPGLAGGGEQYF. The CDR3 bases that were read are TGTGCCAGCAGACCGGGACTAGCGGGAGGGGGCGAG.

As for this clone: The read halts 3 residues ahead of the CDR3 end, with the missing end drawn from the germline J gene. This sequence joins TRBV18 and TRBJ2-5; unclear D gene. Germline values: CDR1 KGHSH, CDR2 LQKENI. Trimming took off 6 bases at V and 1 base at J, with 3 bases between the two ends. CDR3 length: 11 residues. The sequenced part of the CDR3 DNA is TGTGCCAGCTCCCTCCAAGAGACC. It is translated as CASSLQET. The whole CDR3 sequence is CASSLQETQYF.

A word on this clone: The read halts 3 residues ahead of the CDR3 end, with the missing end drawn from the germline J gene. The chain recombines TRBV7-8 with TRBJ2-7, with a weak D call TRBD1 (5 bases). Germline V gene lookup returns CDR1 SGHVS and CDR2 FQNEAQ. V was pared by 1 base and J by 5 bases, with 9 bases between. The CDR3 length is 13 residues. The sequenced CDR3 bases are TGTGCCAGCAGCTTAGTGAAGGGGAACGAG. Residues: CASSLVKGNE. The entire CDR3 reads CASSLVKGNEQYF. The full variable domain, in which reference TRBV7-8 and TRBJ2-7 provide the parts outside the CDR3, is GAGVSQSPRYKVAKRGQDVALRCDPISGHVSLFWYQQALGQGPEFLTYFQNEAQLDKSGLPSDRFFAERPEGSVSTLKIQRTQQEDSAVYLCASSLVKGNEQYFGPGTRLTVT.

A word on this clone: The read falls 3 residues short of the CDR3 end, and the missing part is taken from the germline J gene. The chain uses TRBV20-1 and TRBJ2-7, with a weak D call TRBD1 (6 bases). Looked up from germline, CDR1 is DFQATT and CDR2 is SNEGSKA (reference sequence). With 3 bases removed from V and 4 bases from J, the gap between germline ends came to 19 bases. The CDR3 has 15 amino acids. The chain's CDR3 is CSARVPRTVRYEQYF. CDR3 bases read: TGCAGTGCTAGGGTACCCCGGACAGTAAGGTACGAG.

Of note for this clone: The CDR3 is cut off 3 residues early in the read; its end comes from the germline J gene. The J gene is TRBJ2-1, the V gene TRBV18; the D is unclear. V was cut by 0 bases and J by 0 bases, with 6 bases left in between. CDR1 and CDR2 (germline): KGHSH, LQKENI. The CDR3 extends over 15 amino acids. CDR3 loop: CASSPPSVSYNEQFF. The sequenced part of the CDR3 DNA is TGTGCCAGCTCACCACCCAGCGTCTCCTACAATGAG.

Remarks on this clone: The read ends 3 residues shy of where the CDR3 ends; the end is completed using the germline J gene. V is TRBV23-1 and J is TRBJ1-1; 8 bases fit TRBD1. TRBV23-1 belongs to the ORF category, with a function that is uncertain. V lost 2 bases and J lost 5; bases outside the gene matches: 4. The CDR3 has 14 residues. The covered CDR3 bases are TGCGCCAGCAGTCAAGGACAGGGTTGGACTGAA. It is translated as CASSQGQGWTE. The entire CDR3 sequence reads CASSQGQGWTEAFF.

Comments on this clone: The read ends 3 residues shy of where the CDR3 ends; the end is completed using the germline J gene. The V call is TRBV6-1, the J call TRBJ2-6, with D possibly matching TRBD2 (5 bases). The CDR3 has 14 residues. Germline assignment: CDR1 MNHNS and CDR2 SASEGT. The V end was cut by 4 bases, the J end by 3 bases, with 7 bases between. The DNA read from the CDR3 is TGTGCCAGCAGTGGAGGGTTTGGGGCCAACGTC. Protein sequence: CASSGGFGANV. From start to end, the CDR3 is CASSGGFGANVLTF.

In regard to this clone: The read ends 3 residues early relative to the CDR3; the germline J gene fills the gap. The J gene is TRBJ1-5, the V gene TRBV2; a possible D gene is TRBD1 (6 bases). The V gene lost 3 bases and the J gene lost 9 bases, with 12 bases spanning the gap. Germline CDR1 SNHLY, CDR2 FYNNEI. The CDR3 spans 13 residues. Partial CDR3 DNA: TGTGCCAGCAGTGAGCAGACAGGAGGGCCC. As protein: CASSEQTGGP. The full CDR3 is CASSEQTGGPQHF.

As regards this clone: The CDR3 end falls 3 residues outside the read, so it is completed with the germline J gene. V usage is TRBV11-3 and J usage is TRBJ2-1; 9 bases are shared with TRBD2. The CDR3 loop spans 14 amino acids. Germline V gene data show CDR1 as SGHNT and CDR2 as YENEEA. The trim removed 3 bases at V and 7 bases at J, leaving 4 bases unmatched. The CDR3 loop is CASSFGLAGNEQFF. The covered CDR3 bases are TGTGCCAGCAGCTTTGGCCTAGCGGGAAATGAG.